This paragraph covers one TCR beta chain sequence. Its antigen remains unknown. This entry comes from a study of OX40 agonist ivuxolimab in advanced cancers. Study context: Allowance was made for prior anti-PD-1, anti-PD-L1 or anti-CTLA-4 therapy, and around 41% had some.

V was trimmed by 5 bases and J by 3 bases, leaving 5 bases between them. The CDR3 extends over 11 amino acids. Study-wide findings and caveats: In the 0.1 to 3.0 mg/kg range, CD4+ and CD8+ blood T cells had expanded clonally by week 6.

Using immunoSEQ multiplex PCR, the repertoire was profiled, and TCRdb retains in-frame clones only, with some absent. The sample includes approximately 88,000 clones, roughly 84% seen only once; the top ten take 0.72%. The sequence came from an adult with an advanced solid tumor such as melanoma, head and neck, liver or kidney cancer. The sequencing used CD4+ or CD8+ T cells sorted from blood, collected in a trial of the OX40 agonist ivuxolimab. J is TRBJ1-1 and V is TRBV5-3; D gene ambiguous. TRBV5-3 is flagged as an ORF with uncertain function. In DNA form, the CDR3 reads TGTGCCAGAAGGCTGTACACTGAAGCTTTCTTT. Translated: CARRLYTEAFF.